This record covers a single T cell receptor beta chain. Its cognate antigen is unknown. This sample is part of a study of cytomegalovirus exposure and HLA in healthy donors. Study-wide findings and caveats: TCR beta chains numbering more than 150 were designated cytomegalovirus-associated. Three of the chains that were CMV-associated were confirmed in vitro to be specific for CMV antigens. The finding came from a later analysis; first-cohort TCR clusters tended to co-occur in the roughly 120 validation repertoires.

Produced via immunoSEQ multiplex PCR; TCRdb's table is partial and in-frame only. The sample yields tens of thousands of clones, approximately 94% seen once. The V and J ends lost 3 bases and 0 bases respectively, with 9 bases between them. The CDR3 consists of 15 residues. The germline CDR1 and CDR2 sequences are LNHDA and SQIVND (reference sequence). This chain joins TRBV19 and TRBJ2-1; unclear D gene. This TCR came from a man aged 18 to 29 in good health and CMV-seropositive. The sequenced sample consisted of PBMCs. The CDR3 loop reads CASSIQVSSYNEQFF. The CDR3, as DNA: TGTGCCAGTAGTATTCAAGTGAGCTCCTACAATGAGCAGTTCTTC.